Listed below are T cell receptor beta chains from one sample, sequenced in a study of CD8+CD57+ T cells in acquired aplastic anemia. Each CDR3 protein is one row after TCRdb ran MiXCR on the reads. The sample consists of about 210,000 distinct CDR3 sequences, about 37% of them appearing once. The source material was sorted CD4+, CD8+, or CD8+CD57+ T cells (not recorded which) from PBMCs. These receptor sequences come from a human donor in good health, serving as a control. Both conserved end residues are part of each CDR3. Fields, in order: clone size, D gene, J gene, V gene, CDR3 DNA, CDR3 protein. A D gene is named only where the DNA matches it firmly. The size of a clone is reported for some rows only, either as once, few or many, or as a class for expanded clones.

many	.	TRBJ1-2	TRBV20-1	TGCAGTGCTAGAGGGCAGTCCAGCTATGGCTACACCTTC	CSARGQSSYGYTF
.	TRBD1	TRBJ2-1	TRBV24-1	TGTGCCACCAGTGATGGGACAGGGGGCGGTGAGCAGTTCTTC	CATSDGTGGGEQFF
many	TRBD1	TRBJ1-6	TRBV19	TGTGCCAGTAGTAAGGGTACAGGGGGCTCCTATAATTCACCCCTCCACTTT	CASSKGTGGSYNSPLHF
many	.	TRBJ1-2	TRBV6-1	TGTGCCAGCACCGAACTCAGGGAGGGTGGCTACACCTTC	CASTELREGGYTF
few	.	TRBJ1-3	TRBV6-1	TGTGCCAGCGCGGGAAACACCATATATTTT	CASAGNTIYF
.	TRBD1	TRBJ1-2	TRBV5-1	TGCGCCAGCAGCTTGGGGGACAGGGTAAACTATGGCTACACCTTC	CASSLGDRVNYGYTF
.	TRBD1	TRBJ1-1	TRBV19	TGTGCCAGTAGTATGGAGAAGTCAGGGGGCGAAGCTTTCTTT	CASSMEKSGGEAFF
many	TRBD1	TRBJ1-6	TRBV12-5	TGTGCTAGTGGCCTAATCCTCCGGACAGGGGCTGATTCACCCCTCCACTTT	CASGLILRTGADSPLHF
.	.	TRBJ1-3	TRBV3-1	TGTGCCGGCAGCCAAGGCAGAAACACCATATATTTT	CAGSQGRNTIYF
.	TRBD2	TRBJ2-5	TRBV3-1	TGTGCCAGCAGCCGAGGACTAGCGGGGTTAGAGACCCAGTACTTC	CASSRGLAGLETQYF
many	.	TRBJ1-1	TRBV6-4	TGTGCCAGCAGGGGTTACCCGAACACTGAAGCTTTCTTT	CASRGYPNTEAFF
few	TRBD2	TRBJ2-7	TRBV6-1	TGTGCCAGCACTAGCGGGCCGTCCTACGAGCAGTACTTC	CASTSGPSYEQYF
.	.	TRBJ2-7	TRBV2	TGTGCCAGCAGTGGACGGAACTCCTACGAGCAGTACTTC	CASSGRNSYEQYF
.	.	TRBJ1-5	TRBV7-2	TGTGCCAGCAGCCCCCATGCGCCCCAGCATTTT	CASSPHAPQHF
many	.	TRBJ2-5	TRBV19	TGTGCCAGTAGTTCACTAGTTCCCCCAGAGACCCAGTACTTC	CASSSLVPPETQYF
.	TRBD1	TRBJ2-5	TRBV4-1	TGCGCCAGCAGCCAGATAAGTTGGGACAGGGGGCAAGAGACCCAGTACTTC	CASSQISWDRGQETQYF
many	TRBD1	TRBJ2-7	TRBV2	TGTGCCACCGTAAGCCCCAGGGGGCCCTACGAGCAGTACTTC	CATVSPRGPYEQYF
.	TRBD1	TRBJ2-7	TRBV5-4	TGTGCCAGCAGCAACCCCGGGACAGGGGGGTACGAGCAGTACTTC	CASSNPGTGGYEQYF
.	TRBD1	TRBJ2-7	TRBV28	TGTTCCAGCAGTTTGTCAGGGGGCCCCTACGAGCAGTACTTC	CSSSLSGGPYEQYF
.	TRBD1	TRBJ1-3	TRBV25-1	TGTGCCAGCAAAGGTGGAGGGGGCTCCATATATTTT	CASKGGGGSIYF
.	.	TRBJ2-1	TRBV2	TGTGCCAGCAGTGAAGGAATGGGACTCCACAATGAGCAGTTCTTC	CASSEGMGLHNEQFF
.	.	TRBJ1-1	TRBV5-1	TGCGCCAGCAGCTACATTGCTGGGACTCCGCGGTTGACTGAAGCTTTCTTT	CASSYIAGTPRLTEAFF
many	.	TRBJ1-1	TRBV7-2	TGTGCCAGCAGCTTATCAGGGGACACTGAAGCTTTCTTT	CASSLSGDTEAFF
many	.	TRBJ2-1	TRBV5-1	TGCGCCAGCAGCTTGGTAGCTAGCTCCTACAATGAGCAGTTCTTC	CASSLVASSYNEQFF
many	.	TRBJ2-3	TRBV6-4	TGTGCCAGCAGTAGGACTCAGGAAACAGATACGCAGTATTTT	CASSRTQETDTQYF
.	.	TRBJ2-3	TRBV4-3	TGCGCCAGCAGCCAGTCCTATGTAGGCACAGATACGCAGTATTTT	CASSQSYVGTDTQYF
.	.	TRBJ2-3	TRBV30	TGTGCCTGGAGTGTTTTCTGGGGTAGCACAGATACGCAGTATTTT	CAWSVFWGSTDTQYF
many	.	TRBJ1-1	TRBV20-1	TGCAGTGCTAGAGACATGGCGGGTGACACTGAAGCTTTCTTT	CSARDMAGDTEAFF
few	TRBD2	TRBJ2-7	TRBV6-2/TRBV6-3	TGTGCCAGCAGTTACCGGACACCCGGGACTAGCCGACGATTAAAATTCTACGAGCAGTACTTC	CASSYRTPGTSRRLKFYEQYF
.	.	TRBJ2-2	TRBV15	TGTGCCACCAGCAGAACCGGACCGAGCCGCGGGGAGCTGTTTTTT	CATSRTGPSRGELFF
many	.	TRBJ1-1	TRBV6-1	TGTGCCAGCAGTGTACGGATGAACACTGAAGCTTTCTTT	CASSVRMNTEAFF
many	TRBD1	TRBJ2-7	TRBV20-1	TGCAGTGCCCCGACAGGGGGCCGCCCCTACGAGCAGTACTTC	CSAPTGGRPYEQYF
.	.	TRBJ2-7	TRBV29-1	TGCAGCGTTCACCCCGTTCAGGGAGGCTACGAGCAGTACTTC	CSVHPVQGGYEQYF
many	TRBD1	TRBJ2-7	TRBV7-9	TGTGCCAGCAGCGAGTCGACAGGGTATTCCTACGAGCAGTACTTC	CASSESTGYSYEQYF
.	TRBD2	TRBJ2-3	TRBV20-1	TGCAGTGTTGCTAGCGGGGGGGATCCCACAGATACGCAGTATTTT	CSVASGGDPTDTQYF
.	.	TRBJ1-2	TRBV20-1	TGCAGTGCTAGCAGCTTCCGACGTGGCCAGTATGGCTACACCTTC	CSASSFRRGQYGYTF
few	TRBD2	TRBJ2-7	TRBV10-2	TGCGCCGGCAGTGATGGGAGGGTATCCCCCAAGGCCTACGAGCAGTACTTC	CAGSDGRVSPKAYEQYF
.	.	TRBJ2-3	TRBV5-6	TGTGCCAGCAGCTCCAAATCGGGGGCGACTACAGATACGCAGTATTTT	CASSSKSGATTDTQYF
once	TRBD1	TRBJ1-2	TRBV2	TGTGCCAGCAGCGACGGTCGTGGGACAGCCAGTGGCTACACCTTC	CASSDGRGTASGYTF
many	.	TRBJ2-1	TRBV7-8	TGTGCCAGCAGCTCCTATGTGGGTGAGCAGTTCTTC	CASSSYVGEQFF
few	TRBD2	TRBJ2-5	TRBV9	TGTGCCAGCAGCGTAGGGACTAGCGGGGACTACCAAGAGACCCAGTACTTC	CASSVGTSGDYQETQYF
.	.	TRBJ1-1	TRBV5-1	TGCGCCAGCAGTGTACTCGGGGGGGGAGAATCTGAAGCTTTCTTT	CASSVLGGGESEAFF
few	.	TRBJ1-6	TRBV15	TGTGCCACCAGCAGAGATACTGGGTTGACTTCACCCCTCCACTTT	CATSRDTGLTSPLHF
.	TRBD1	TRBJ2-5	TRBV2	TGTACCAGCAGTGATTCGGGGACAGGGCTGGAGACCCAGTACTTC	CTSSDSGTGLETQYF
many	.	TRBJ1-5	TRBV6-2/TRBV6-3	TGTGCCAGCAGTTACGGTAGCAATCAGCCCCAGCATTTT	CASSYGSNQPQHF
.	.	TRBJ2-2	TRBV12-3/TRBV12-4	TGTGCCGGCAGTTTAGTCCGAGCCGGGGAGCTGTTTTTT	CAGSLVRAGELFF
.	.	TRBJ1-6	TRBV4-1	TGCGCCAGCAGCCTACCCGGGGGGGGGTTACGTTCACCCCTCCACTTT	CASSLPGGGLRSPLHF
.	TRBD1	TRBJ2-1	TRBV11-2	TGTGCCAGCAGCTTGGGACAGCAGCTTGTTGAGCAGTTCTTC	CASSLGQQLVEQFF
once	TRBD1	TRBJ1-5	TRBV19	TGTGCCAGTAGTAAGACAGGGAATCAGCCCCAGCATTTT	CASSKTGNQPQHF
.	TRBD1	TRBJ1-1	TRBV10-3	TGTGCCATCCGGGACAGGAACACTGAAGCTTTCTTT	CAIRDRNTEAFF
.	.	TRBJ2-7	TRBV7-2	TGTGCCTCCTCGGGCGGCTCCTACGAGCAGTACTTC	CASSGGSYEQYF
.	.	TRBJ1-2	TRBV2	TGTGCCAGCAGAAGGGACGGGGGGACCTATGGCTACACCTTC	CASRRDGGTYGYTF
.	.	TRBJ1-3	TRBV7-9	TGTGCCAGCAGCTCAGTTGGGACGGTGAACACCATATATTTT	CASSSVGTVNTIYF
many	.	TRBJ1-6	TRBV6-1	TGTGCCAGCAGTGAAGAGAGTTGGGATAATTCACCCCTCCACTTT	CASSEESWDNSPLHF
.	.	TRBJ1-2	TRBV5-8	TGTGCCAGCAGCTTGGGACTTTATAACTATGGCTACACCTTC	CASSLGLYNYGYTF
once	.	TRBJ1-4	TRBV15	TGTGCCACCAGCAGAGGACTGGGGGGCTACAATGAAAAACTGTTTTTT	CATSRGLGGYNEKLFF
.	.	TRBJ2-1	TRBV4-3	TGCGCCAGCATACATACCGACCGACAGCGGAATGAGCAGTTCTTC	CASIHTDRQRNEQFF